Given below is one T cell receptor (beta chain) in context. What it binds is unknown. The trim removed 5 bases at V and 4 bases at J, leaving 11 bases unmatched. The length of the CDR3 is 17 residues. Germline V gene lookup returns CDR1 SGHTA and CDR2 FQGNSA. This sample was included in a study of cytomegalovirus exposure and HLA in healthy donors. Notes on the study in general: Upon later analysis, HLA-associated TCR beta chains proved more clonally expanded than other, equally common chains. The authors later found TCR association rates varying by HLA locus, with DRB1 most and HLA-C fewest.

The primer mix had 60 Vbeta and 13 Jbeta primers. The method was immunoSEQ multiplex PCR; TCRdb's version includes in-frame clones alone and lacks a portion of them. This sample contains nearly 200,000 clones. The TCR sequence derives from a boy aged 5-17 years in good health and CMV-seronegative. The rearrangement joins TRBV7-2 to TRBJ2-2; 9 bases are a match to TRBD2. The sequenced sample was PBMCs. CDR3 in DNA: TGTGCCAGCAGCCCTACTACCCTAGCGGGGCGCACCGGGGAGCTGTTTTTT. The encoded protein is CASSPTTLAGRTGELFF.